A selection of T cell receptor beta chains follows, all from one sample in a study of regulatory T cells in long-lasting Graves disease. TCRdb itself ran the multiplex PCR reads through MiXCR, one entry per CDR3 protein. The data hold approximately 470,000 distinct CDR3 sequences, with around 15% observed a single time. This sample was shared with a second study, whose subject was T cells in Graves' hyperthyroidism and ophthalmopathy.

The sequences come from peripheral blood mononuclear cells (PBMCs), collected at new diagnosis, from a patient treated with antithyroid drugs. Receptors were obtained from a man between 35 and 55 years old with Graves disease. CDR3s include the opening cysteine and the closing phenylalanine or tryptophan. A D gene is named only where the DNA matches it firmly. Size values are once, few and many counts, or a class for expanded clones, and some rows have none.

.,TRBV7-9,TRBD2,TRBJ2-7,CASSLGKSSGSAYEQYF,TGTGCCAGCAGCTTAGGCAAATCTAGCGGGAGCGCTTACGAGCAGTACTTC
.,TRBV11-1,TRBD2,TRBJ2-1,CASSLTSGRGAYNEQFF,TGTGCCAGCAGCCTGACTAGCGGGAGGGGGGCCTACAATGAGCAGTTCTTC
.,TRBV29-1,.,TRBJ2-7,CSVSTGYEQYF,TGCAGCGTGTCTACAGGGTACGAGCAGTACTTC
many,TRBV30,.,TRBJ2-1,CAWRGKPGVNEQFF,TGTGCCTGGCGAGGGAAGCCCGGTGTGAATGAGCAGTTCTTC
many,TRBV28,TRBD2,TRBJ2-7,CASSMIRGSYEQYF,TGTGCCAGCAGCATGATTCGCGGGAGCTACGAGCAGTACTTC
many,TRBV6-1,.,TRBJ2-7,CASSWDFRWWEQYF,TGTGCCAGCAGCTGGGACTTTAGATGGTGGGAGCAGTACTTC
many,TRBV12-3/TRBV12-4,.,TRBJ2-7,CASSLMFYEQYF,TGTGCCAGCAGTTTAATGTTTTACGAGCAGTACTTC
many,TRBV11-2,.,TRBJ2-7,CASSPQVSFSYEQYF,TGTGCCAGCAGCCCTCAAGTATCTTTCTCCTACGAGCAGTACTTC
.,TRBV30,.,TRBJ1-3,CAGGLTSGNTIYF,TGTGCCGGAGGCCTGACCTCTGGAAACACCATATATTTT
.,TRBV20-1,.,TRBJ1-1,CSARLRQKMNTEAFF,TGCAGTGCTAGATTGCGGCAGAAGATGAACACTGAAGCTTTCTTT
many,TRBV12-3/TRBV12-4,.,TRBJ1-5,CASSKGQLNQPQHF,TGTGCCAGCAGTAAAGGACAGCTCAATCAGCCCCAGCATTTT
.,TRBV14,.,TRBJ2-1,CASSQDLGGAEQFF,TGTGCCAGCAGCCAAGATTTGGGGGGGGCTGAGCAGTTCTTC
many,TRBV13,TRBD1,TRBJ2-3,CASSLRTGDTQYF,TGTGCCAGCAGCCTCCGGACAGGCGATACGCAGTATTTT
.,TRBV7-9,.,TRBJ2-3,CASSPRITGTDTQYF,TGTGCCAGCAGCCCGCGCATCACAGGCACAGATACGCAGTATTTT
many,TRBV7-9,.,TRBJ2-1,CASSLVAGMGEQFF,TGTGCCAGCAGCTTAGTCGCGGGAATGGGTGAGCAGTTCTTC
.,TRBV29-1,.,TRBJ1-2,CSVEGEGGVNYGYTF,TGCAGCGTTGAAGGGGAGGGCGGAGTAAACTATGGCTACACCTTC
many,TRBV13,TRBD2,TRBJ2-7,CASSRLAGESYEQYF,TGTGCCAGCAGCCGACTAGCGGGGGAAAGCTACGAGCAGTACTTC
many,TRBV3-1,.,TRBJ1-2,CASSQDVGVGGYTF,TGTGCCAGCAGCCAAGATGTTGGGGTCGGCGGCTACACCTTC
many,TRBV6-1,TRBD1,TRBJ2-5,CASTVDRGLGETQYF,TGTGCCAGCACCGTAGACAGGGGGCTCGGGGAGACCCAGTACTTC
few,TRBV5-1,.,TRBJ2-5,CASSLFPVSGETQYF,TGCGCCAGCAGCTTGTTCCCCGTGAGCGGGGAGACCCAGTACTTC
few,TRBV10-3,TRBD2,TRBJ2-3,CAISESPEAGVTDTQYF,TGTGCCATCAGTGAGTCCCCCGAGGCGGGAGTTACAGATACGCAGTATTTT
few,TRBV4-1,.,TRBJ2-5,CASSLQGKETQYF,TGCGCCAGCAGCCTTCAGGGCAAAGAGACCCAGTACTTC
.,TRBV30,TRBD2,TRBJ2-1,CAWTGGSNNEQFF,TGTGCCTGGACGGGAGGGAGTAACAATGAGCAGTTCTTC
few,TRBV7-2,.,TRBJ2-1,CASSLGGLRAGEQFF,TGTGCCAGCAGCTTAGGGGGTTTGAGGGCGGGCGAGCAGTTCTTC
many,TRBV20-1,.,TRBJ2-2,CSASGRTLGTGELFF,TGCAGTGCTAGTGGCCGAACCCTGGGAACCGGGGAGCTGTTTTTT
once,TRBV7-9,TRBD2,TRBJ2-3,CASSLELAGGTDTQCF,TGTGCCAGCAGCTTGGAACTAGCGGGAGGCACAGATACGCAGTGTTTT
.,TRBV7-9,.,TRBJ1-2,CASSLRPDYGYTF,TGTGCCAGCAGCTTGAGACCTGACTATGGCTACACCTTC
many,TRBV27,.,TRBJ2-3,CASSFSPYLTDTQYF,TGTGCCAGCAGTTTTAGCCCTTATCTCACAGATACGCAGTATTTT
many,TRBV10-3,TRBD1,TRBJ2-1,CAISEKGAQYNEQFF,TGTGCCATCAGTGAAAAGGGGGCGCAGTACAATGAGCAGTTCTTC
many,TRBV5-1,.,TRBJ2-1,CASSLMWAEQFF,TGCGCCAGCAGCTTGATGTGGGCTGAGCAGTTCTTC
few,TRBV7-2,TRBD1,TRBJ2-2,CASSSPGGPGELFF,TGTGCCAGCAGCTCCCCAGGGGGACCCGGGGAGCTGTTTTTT
many,TRBV5-1,TRBD1,TRBJ2-3,CASSLRTGGLADTQYF,TGCGCCAGCAGCTTGAGGACAGGGGGCTTAGCAGATACGCAGTATTTT
.,TRBV20-1,.,TRBJ1-5,CSAKDGSNQPQHF,TGCAGTGCTAAAGACGGGAGCAATCAGCCCCAGCATTTT
.,TRBV5-1,.,TRBJ2-7,CASSEGVVYEQYF,TGCGCCAGCAGCGAGGGCGTGGTCTACGAGCAGTACTTC